These T cell receptor beta chains were read from a single sample in a study of blood T cell repertoires in COVID-19. Measured with immunoSEQ multiplex PCR; TCRdb has only the in-frame clones, and not every one. The sample yields roughly 56,000 clones, about 86% seen once. Sequenced input: peripheral blood. The source of these receptors is a human donor in a cohort sampled during active COVID-19. Both conserved end residues are part of each CDR3. Fields, in order: CDR3 DNA, CDR3 protein, D gene, V gene, J gene, clone size. A D gene is named only where the DNA matches it firmly. Only some rows state a clone size, as once, few, many or a class for expanded clones.

CDR3nt: TGTGCCAGCAATACGGGACAGGAAGGCTCTGGGGCCAACGTCCTGACTTTC
CDR3aa: CASNTGQEGSGANVLTF
d_gene: TRBD1
v_gene: TRBV7-9
j_gene: TRBJ2-6
abundance: few

CDR3nt: TGTGCCAGCAGCCCAGGACTAGCACAGTACAATGAGCAGTTCTTC
CDR3aa: CASSPGLAQYNEQFF
d_gene: TRBD2
v_gene: TRBV7-2
j_gene: TRBJ2-1
abundance: -

CDR3nt: TGTGCCAGCAGCCCGCGGGACAGGGGGTTACGGGGCTACACCTTC
CDR3aa: CASSPRDRGLRGYTF
d_gene: TRBD1
v_gene: TRBV3-1/TRBV3-2
j_gene: TRBJ1-2
abundance: -

CDR3nt: TGTGCCACCAACAATCCGGGAAGAGCGAACACCATATATTTT
CDR3aa: CATNNPGRANTIYF
d_gene: -
v_gene: TRBV15
j_gene: TRBJ1-3
abundance: -

CDR3nt: TGTGCCAGTAGTCGTTGGGAGGATGGCAATCAGCCCCAGCATTTT
CDR3aa: CASSRWEDGNQPQHF
d_gene: -
v_gene: TRBV19
j_gene: TRBJ1-5
abundance: -

CDR3nt: TGTGCCATCCCGAGGACAGGCCGCCTCTACGAGCAGTACTTC
CDR3aa: CAIPRTGRLYEQYF
d_gene: TRBD1
v_gene: TRBV28
j_gene: TRBJ2-7
abundance: -

CDR3nt: TGCGCCAGCACCAGGACTAGCGGGAGTAACGAGCAGTACTTC
CDR3aa: CASTRTSGSNEQYF
d_gene: TRBD2
v_gene: TRBV10-2
j_gene: TRBJ2-7
abundance: -

CDR3nt: TGTGCCAGCAGTCCACCCAGGGATACTCATGGCTACACCTTC
CDR3aa: CASSPPRDTHGYTF
d_gene: -
v_gene: TRBV28
j_gene: TRBJ1-2
abundance: -

CDR3nt: TGTGCCAGCAGTTTCCCTCGGACAGGGAGCATCGGAAACACCATATATTTT
CDR3aa: CASSFPRTGSIGNTIYF
d_gene: TRBD1
v_gene: TRBV28
j_gene: TRBJ1-3
abundance: -

CDR3nt: TGTGCCAGCAGTGATACTAGCGGGAGGCTAAACTACGAGCAGTACTTC
CDR3aa: CASSDTSGRLNYEQYF
d_gene: TRBD2
v_gene: TRBV25-1
j_gene: TRBJ2-7
abundance: few

CDR3nt: TGTGCCAGCAGTGAAGGAAGACTGAGTTACGAGCAGTACTTC
CDR3aa: CASSEGRLSYEQYF
d_gene: -
v_gene: TRBV2
j_gene: TRBJ2-7
abundance: -

CDR3nt: TGTGCCAGCAGCGAAAGGGGGCTGAGCACAGATACGCAGTATTTT
CDR3aa: CASSERGLSTDTQYF
d_gene: TRBD1
v_gene: TRBV9
j_gene: TRBJ2-3
abundance: -

CDR3nt: TGTGCCAGCACCGGACAGGGGGGCAATCAGCCCCAGCATTTT
CDR3aa: CASTGQGGNQPQHF
d_gene: TRBD1
v_gene: TRBV6-6
j_gene: TRBJ1-5
abundance: -

CDR3nt: TGTGCCAGCAGCTCCGGGACAGGGTTTTTACCCCTCCACTTT
CDR3aa: CASSSGTGFLPLHF
d_gene: TRBD1
v_gene: TRBV7-6
j_gene: TRBJ1-6
abundance: -

CDR3nt: TGTGCCAGCAGCCTTGACCCCGGGACAGTAGTTGGCTACACCTTC
CDR3aa: CASSLDPGTVVGYTF
d_gene: TRBD1
v_gene: TRBV6-5
j_gene: TRBJ1-2
abundance: -

CDR3nt: TGTGCCAGCAGTTTTGCCGGGACAGGTACTACGCAGTATTTT
CDR3aa: CASSFAGTGTTQYF
d_gene: TRBD1
v_gene: TRBV27
j_gene: TRBJ2-3
abundance: -

CDR3nt: TGTGCCAGTCGATCACCCACTACTGAAGCTTTCTTT
CDR3aa: CASRSPTTEAFF
d_gene: -
v_gene: TRBV18
j_gene: TRBJ1-1
abundance: -

CDR3nt: TGTGCCAGCAGCGTAGAAGGCGGGAGACGGGAGACCCAGTACTTC
CDR3aa: CASSVEGGRRETQYF
d_gene: TRBD2
v_gene: TRBV9
j_gene: TRBJ2-5
abundance: few

CDR3nt: TGTGCCAGCTCCGGACTCCACGCCTACGAGCAGTACTTC
CDR3aa: CASSGLHAYEQYF
d_gene: -
v_gene: TRBV18
j_gene: TRBJ2-7
abundance: -